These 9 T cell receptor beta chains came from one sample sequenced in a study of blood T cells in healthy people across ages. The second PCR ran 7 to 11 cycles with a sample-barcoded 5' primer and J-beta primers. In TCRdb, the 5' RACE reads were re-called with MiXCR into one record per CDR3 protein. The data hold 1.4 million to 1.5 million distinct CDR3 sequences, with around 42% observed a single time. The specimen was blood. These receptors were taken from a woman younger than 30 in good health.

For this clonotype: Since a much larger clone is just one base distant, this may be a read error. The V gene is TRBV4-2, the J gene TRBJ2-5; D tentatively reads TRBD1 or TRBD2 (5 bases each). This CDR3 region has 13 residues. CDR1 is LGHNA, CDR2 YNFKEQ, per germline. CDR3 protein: CANSPGAQETQYF. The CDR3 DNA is TGTGCCAACAGCCCCGGGGCGCAAGAGACCCAGTACTTC.

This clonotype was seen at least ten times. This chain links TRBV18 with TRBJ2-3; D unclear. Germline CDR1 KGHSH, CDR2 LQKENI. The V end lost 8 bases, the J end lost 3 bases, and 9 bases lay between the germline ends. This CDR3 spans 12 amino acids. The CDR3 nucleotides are TGTGCCAGCAGCCGCAATACAGATACGCAGTATTTT. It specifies CASSRNTDTQYF.

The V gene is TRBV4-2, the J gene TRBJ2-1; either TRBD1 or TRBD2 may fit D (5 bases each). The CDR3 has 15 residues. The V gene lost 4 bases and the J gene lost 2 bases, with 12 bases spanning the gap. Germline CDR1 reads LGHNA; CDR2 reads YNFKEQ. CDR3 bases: TGTGCCAGCAGCCGGGACGGGAAGACCTACAATGAGCAGTTCTTC. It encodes CASSRDGKTYNEQFF.

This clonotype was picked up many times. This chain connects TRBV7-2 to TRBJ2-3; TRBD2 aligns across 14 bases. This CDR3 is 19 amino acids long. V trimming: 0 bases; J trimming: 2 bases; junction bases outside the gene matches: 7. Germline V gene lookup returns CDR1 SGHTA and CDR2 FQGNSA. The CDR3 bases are TGTGCCAGCAGCTTAGCCGGGACTAGCGGGGGCTCAATCACAGATACGCAGTATTTT. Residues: CASSLAGTSGGSITDTQYF.

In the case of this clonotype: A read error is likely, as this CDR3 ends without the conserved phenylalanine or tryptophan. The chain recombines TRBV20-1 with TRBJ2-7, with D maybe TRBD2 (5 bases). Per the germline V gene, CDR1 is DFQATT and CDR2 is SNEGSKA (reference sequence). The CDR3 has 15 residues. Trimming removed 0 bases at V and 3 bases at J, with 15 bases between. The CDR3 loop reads CSARDRGGSGYEQYL. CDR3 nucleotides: TGCAGTGCTAGAGATCGAGGAGGATCAGGCTACGAGCAGTACTTA.

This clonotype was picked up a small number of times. CDR3 protein: CSVLTGEEGYTF. CDR3 sequence (DNA): TGCAGCGTCCTGACAGGGGAAGAAGGCTACACCTTC. The chain joins TRBV29-1 to TRBJ1-2, with 8 bases matching TRBD1. The V segment lost 6 bases and the J segment 8 bases; nucleotides outside the gene matches: 8. The CDR3 loop spans 12 amino acids. From germline, CDR1 is SQVTM and CDR2 ANQGSEA.

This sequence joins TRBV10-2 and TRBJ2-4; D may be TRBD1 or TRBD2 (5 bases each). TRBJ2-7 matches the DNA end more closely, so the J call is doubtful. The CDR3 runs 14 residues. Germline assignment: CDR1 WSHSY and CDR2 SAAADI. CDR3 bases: TGCGCCAGCAGTCCCGGGACCCTCCCGGGCGAGCAGTACTTC. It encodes CASSPGTLPGEQYF.

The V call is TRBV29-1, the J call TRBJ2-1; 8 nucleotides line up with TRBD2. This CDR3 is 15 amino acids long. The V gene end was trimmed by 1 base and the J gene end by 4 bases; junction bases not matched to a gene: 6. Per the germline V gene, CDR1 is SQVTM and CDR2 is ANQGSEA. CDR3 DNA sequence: TGCAGCGTTGAAGGAAGCGGGAGCTGGTACAATGAGCAGTTCTTC. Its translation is CSVEGSGSWYNEQFF.

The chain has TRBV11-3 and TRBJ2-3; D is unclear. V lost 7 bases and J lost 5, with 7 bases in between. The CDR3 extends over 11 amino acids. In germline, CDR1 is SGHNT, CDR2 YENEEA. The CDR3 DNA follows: TGTGCCAGCAACTCCAGAGATACGCAGTATTTT. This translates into CASNSRDTQYF.